One sample yielded the 27 T cell receptor beta chains listed below, sequenced in a study of blood T cell repertoires in COVID-19. Libraries were prepared by immunoSEQ multiplex PCR; TCRdb keeps only in-frame clonotypes and omits some of them. The sample consists of a few hundred thousand clones, roughly nine tenths of them appearing once. Input material: PBMCs or T cells enriched from blood (not recorded which). These TCRs come from a woman aged 25 to 45 who had recovered from COVID-19.

The chain has TRBV5-4 and TRBJ2-7, with 11 bases lining up with TRBD1. V lost 3 bases, J lost 3 bases, and 2 bases stayed unmatched. Germline V gene data show CDR1 as SGHNT and CDR2 as YYREEE (reference sequence). The CDR3 sequence is 14 residues long. CDR3 amino acids: CASSSDRGLYEQYF. CDR3 sequence (DNA): TGTGCCAGCAGCTCGGACAGGGGGCTCTACGAGCAGTACTTC. Full variable domain (remainder filled in from reference TRBV5-4 and TRBJ2-7): ETGVTQSPTHLIKTRGQQVTLRCSSQSGHNTVSWYQQALGQGPQFIFQYYREEENGRGNFPPRFSGLQFPNYSSELNVNALELDDSALYLCASSSDRGLYEQYFGPGTRLTVT.

The V and J genes are TRBV19 and TRBJ1-3; no clear D. Germline lookup yields CDR1 LNHDA and CDR2 SQIVND (reference sequence). V lost 6 bases, J lost 0 bases, and 9 bases lay in between. The CDR3 loop spans 14 amino acids. The CDR3 DNA follows: TGTGCCAGTAGGAGTTCAGGCTCTGGAAACACCATATATTTT. This encodes CASRSSGSGNTIYF.

The chain links TRBV27 to TRBJ1-2, with D possibly TRBD1 on 6 matching bases. Trimming removed 4 bases from V and 0 bases from J, with 21 bases in between. The germline V gene encodes CDR1 MNHEY and CDR2 SMNVEV (reference sequence). The CDR3 sequence is 18 residues long. CDR3 DNA: TGTGCCAGCAGTTCTCAATCCGGACAGCCAAAAGCTAACTATGGCTACACCTTC. As protein: CASSSQSGQPKANYGYTF.

The CDR3 sequence is CASSLSIYGGLGEQFF. The CDR3 DNA reads as TGTGCCAGCAGTTTATCGATATACGGAGGGCTTGGGGAGCAGTTCTTC. The chain couples TRBV27 to TRBJ2-1, with D perhaps matching TRBD2 (6 bases). Trimming shortened V by 0 bases and J by 10 bases, and 19 bases separated the two germline ends. Germline CDR1 reads MNHEY; CDR2 reads SMNVEV (reference sequence). The CDR3 is 16 amino acids.

The J gene is TRBJ2-7, the V gene TRBV4-2; 8 bases line up with TRBD2. Germline CDR1 reads LGHNA; CDR2 reads YNFKEQ. J gave up 4 bases and V 3 bases, and 5 bases lay outside the gene matches. The CDR3 loop spans 14 amino acids. CDR3 nucleotides: TGTGCCAGCAGCCAGAGCGGGGGCGAGTACGAGCAGTACTTC. It specifies CASSQSGGEYEQYF.

The chain employs TRBV14 and TRBJ1-1, with D maybe TRBD1 (5 bases). This CDR3 contains 16 residues. Germline lookup yields CDR1 SGHDN and CDR2 FVKESK. Trimming removed 0 bases at V and 2 bases at J, with 13 bases between. As DNA, the CDR3 is TGTGCCAGCAGCCAAGATCCCCGGGGGACTAACACTGAAGCTTTCTTT. Translation gives CASSQDPRGTNTEAFF.

The chain recombines TRBV7-2 with TRBJ1-5, with D possibly matching TRBD1 (5 bases). This CDR3 spans 15 amino acids. Germline V CDR1 and CDR2: SGHTA, FQGNSA. V shed 5 bases and J shed 4 bases, with 15 bases lying between them. The CDR3 spells CASSQDSDRNQPQHF. CDR3 bases: TGTGCCAGCAGCCAAGACAGCGATCGGAATCAGCCCCAGCATTTT.

V usage is TRBV7-3 and J usage is TRBJ2-1; D possibly corresponds to TRBD2 (5 bases). This CDR3 is 15 amino acids long. The V gene's germline CDR1 is SGHTA and CDR2 FQGTGA. Between the trimmed V and J ends, which lost 1 base and 0 bases, there was a span of 7 bases. The CDR3 DNA follows: TGTGCCAGCAGCTTAAGGACTGGCTCCTACAATGAGCAGTTCTTC. Protein: CASSLRTGSYNEQFF.

In this sample, this clone turned up a few times. V usage is TRBV10-3 and J usage is TRBJ1-2; TRBD1 aligns across 10 bases. The V and J ends lost 6 bases and 4 bases, in that order; junction bases with no gene match: 5. CDR1 ENHRY and CDR2 SYGVKD come from the germline V gene. The CDR3 is 14 amino acids. The CDR3 nucleotides read TGTGCCATCAGCGGACAGGGGGAAGGCTATGGCTACACCTTC. Translated: CAISGQGEGYGYTF.

This clone was seen only once. The chain couples TRBV9 to TRBJ1-4; D gene ambiguous. Trimming cost V 2 bases and J 0 bases, with 11 bases left between them. Germline V gene sequence: CDR1 SGDLS, CDR2 YYNGEE. The CDR3 totals 16 residues. CDR3 sequence reads: CASSVEVEATNEKLFF. For the CDR3, the DNA is TGTGCCAGCAGCGTGGAGGTCGAAGCAACTAATGAAAAACTGTTTTTT.

The chain combines TRBV19 with TRBJ2-7; D gene ambiguous. The V gene's germline CDR1 is LNHDA and CDR2 SQIVND (reference sequence). The germline V and J ends were trimmed by 1 base and 7 bases, with 8 bases remaining between them. This CDR3 is built from 12 residues. The CDR3 loop reads CASSIGGMEQYF. CDR3 coding DNA: TGTGCCAGTAGTATAGGCGGAATGGAGCAGTACTTC.

The table lists this clone with a count of one. The gene calls are TRBV27 and TRBJ2-7, with 8 bases identical to TRBD2. V shed 6 bases and J 0 bases; nucleotides not matched to a gene: 7. Germline V gives CDR1 MNHEY, CDR2 SMNVEV (reference sequence). The CDR3 runs to 15 residues. The CDR3 reads CASSHSGTISYEQYF. The CDR3 DNA is TGTGCCAGCAGCCATAGCGGGACCATCTCCTACGAGCAGTACTTC.

The chain couples TRBV6-5 to TRBJ2-1, with D hard to call. The V end lost 2 bases, the J end lost 4 bases, and 3 bases lay between the germline ends. Germline CDR1 is MNHEY and CDR2 is SVGAGI. The CDR3 has 12 amino acids. The CDR3 here is CASSYRYNEQFF. Written as DNA, the CDR3 is TGTGCCAGCAGTTACCGTTACAATGAGCAGTTCTTC.

V and J are TRBV28 and TRBJ1-4; TRBD1 matches at 7 bases. The CDR3 spans 16 residues. CDR1 is MDHEN and CDR2 is SYDVKM in the germline V gene. Trimming took 6 bases from V and 6 from J; bases not matched to a gene: 13. The CDR3 here is CASRTPEGARHEKLFF. In DNA form, the CDR3 reads TGTGCCAGCAGGACCCCCGAGGGGGCAAGACATGAAAAACTGTTTTTT.

The chain recombines TRBV6-2 or TRBV6-3 with TRBJ2-3; 7 nucleotides line up with TRBD2. The germline V gene encodes CDR1 MNHEY and CDR2 SVGEGT. The CDR3 runs 16 residues. The V gene end was trimmed by 5 bases and the J gene end by 0 bases; junction bases not matched to a gene: 8. The CDR3 is CASSKPSGTSTDTQYF. In DNA form, the CDR3 reads TGTGCCAGCAGTAAGCCAAGCGGGACCAGCACAGATACGCAGTATTTT.

V and J are TRBV10-2 and TRBJ1-1, with 8 bases matching TRBD1. The germline V gene has CDR1 WSHSY and CDR2 SAAADI. This CDR3 contains 12 residues. Trimming removed 8 bases from V and 5 bases from J; junction bases left unmatched: 4. The CDR3 DNA reads TGCGCCAGCGTAGACAGGGGTACTGAAGCTTTCTTT. Residues: CASVDRGTEAFF.

The chain has TRBV15 and TRBJ1-6, with D tentatively TRBD1 (5 bases). CDR1 and CDR2 from the germline V gene are LNHNV and YYDKDF (reference sequence). The length of the CDR3 is 14 residues. Trimming stripped 5 bases from V and 9 bases from J, with 14 bases between. CDR3: CATSLGQGLSPLHF. The CDR3 coding sequence is TGTGCCACCAGCTTGGGGCAGGGCCTTTCACCCCTCCACTTT.

The table lists this clone with a few counts. The rearrangement links TRBV6-5 to TRBJ2-1; D is perhaps TRBD1 (6 bases). This CDR3 comprises 16 residues. Germline values: CDR1 MNHEY, CDR2 SVGAGI. The V end was cut by 2 bases, the J end by 1 base, with 12 bases between. The DNA for the CDR3 is TGTGCCAGCAGTTACCCAGGGGTACGGTCCTACAATGAGCAGTTCTTC. Protein sequence: CASSYPGVRSYNEQFF.

The chain employs TRBV3-1 (or the pseudogene TRBV3-2) and TRBJ1-6; 8 nucleotides match TRBD1. The germline CDR1 and CDR2 sequences are LGHDT and YNNKEL (reference sequence). J gave up 1 base and V 3 bases, and 5 bases lay outside the gene matches. CDR3 size: 17 residues. CDR3 residues: CASSQDRVRSYNSPLHF. DNA for the CDR3: TGTGCCAGCAGCCAGGACAGGGTCAGGTCCTATAATTCACCCCTCCACTTT.

This chain links TRBV21-1 with TRBJ2-7; the DNA was not compared with TRBD1, the D call given in the table. TRBV21-1 is classified as a pseudogene. CDR3 size: 18 residues. CDR3 loop: CASSLHYMGQNVTYEQYF. CDR3 in DNA: TGTGCCAGCAGCTTACATTACATGGGACAGAATGTAACCTACGAGCAGTACTTC.

The chain is built from TRBV6-1 and TRBJ2-1; 10 bases line up with TRBD2. The CDR3 is made up of 16 amino acids. Unmatched junction bases numbered 4, after V lost 2 bases and J lost 3 bases. CDR1 MNHNS and CDR2 SASEGT come from the germline V gene. CDR3 DNA sequence: TGTGCCAGCAGTGAAAATTTAGCGGGAGGCTACAATGAGCAGTTCTTC. It is translated as CASSENLAGGYNEQFF.

This chain connects TRBV9 to TRBJ2-1; weak D call: TRBD2 (5 bases). V was cut by 4 bases and J by 3 bases, with 17 bases left in between. Per the germline V gene, CDR1 is SGDLS and CDR2 is YYNGEE. The CDR3 covers 16 residues. This CDR3 is CASSPRGRINYNEQFF. In DNA form, the CDR3 reads TGTGCCAGCAGCCCGAGAGGGCGCATTAACTACAATGAGCAGTTCTTC.

The V gene is TRBV2, the J gene TRBJ2-1, with D possibly TRBD2 on 6 matching bases. Germline CDR1 SNHLY, CDR2 FYNNEI. The CDR3 is 13 residues long. With 7 bases removed from V and 5 bases from J, the gap between germline ends came to 12 bases. The CDR3 here is CASKSGEHNEQFF. CDR3 in DNA: TGTGCCAGCAAGTCGGGAGAGCACAATGAGCAGTTCTTC. Looking up the rest from reference TRBV2 and TRBJ2-1 gives the full variable domain: EPEVTQTPSHQVTQMGQEVILRCVPISNHLYFYWYRQILGQKVEFLVSFYNNEISEKSEIFDDQFSVERPDGSNFTLKIRSTKLEDSAMYFCASKSGEHNEQFFGPGTRLTVL.

The rearrangement joins TRBV6-5 to TRBJ2-3; 14 positions agree with TRBD2. The J segment lost 1 base and the V segment lost 8 bases, leaving 2 bases of the junction unmatched. CDR1 and CDR2 from the germline V gene are MNHEY and SVGAGI. The length of the CDR3 is 15 residues. CDR3: CASETSGRGTDTQYF. The CDR3 DNA reads as TGTGCCAGCGAGACTAGCGGGAGGGGCACAGATACGCAGTATTTT.

The V and J genes are TRBV5-1 and TRBJ2-7, with a weak D call TRBD2 (6 bases). This CDR3 contains 13 residues. Germline V gene data show CDR1 as SGHRS and CDR2 as YFSETQ. V was trimmed by 5 bases and J by 7 bases, leaving 16 bases between them. The CDR3 loop is CASSWDSPVEQYF. The CDR3 coding sequence is TGCGCCAGCAGTTGGGACTCCCCCGTGGAGCAGTACTTC.

In its sample, this clone was seen once. The chain employs TRBV15 and TRBJ2-5; 12 positions match TRBD2. Trimming at V came to 1 base and at J to 5 bases, leaving 14 bases not matched to a gene. In germline, CDR1 is LNHNV, CDR2 YYDKDF (reference sequence). The CDR3 length is 19 residues. As DNA, the CDR3 is TGTGCCACCAGCAGAGTGCCCGTCTCACTAGCGGGGGGTGGGGAGACCCAGTACTTC. It encodes CATSRVPVSLAGGGETQYF. Supplemented by reference TRBV15 and TRBJ2-5, the full variable domain reads DAMVIQNPRYQVTQFGKPVTLSCSQTLNHNVMYWYQQKSSQAPKLLFHYYDKDFNNEADTPDNFQSRRPNTSFCFLDIRSPGLGDTAMYLCATSRVPVSLAGGGETQYFGPGTRLLVL.

V usage is TRBV2 and J usage is TRBJ2-3; 12 positions match TRBD2. V lost 4 bases and J lost 6; bases outside the gene matches: 8. CDR1 is SNHLY, CDR2 FYNNEI, per germline. The CDR3 has 16 residues. As DNA, the CDR3 is TGTGCCAGCAGTGTCTTCGCTAGCGGGAGGGTGGATACGCAGTATTTT. It translates to CASSVFASGRVDTQYF. Complete variable domain (other parts from reference TRBV2 and TRBJ2-3): EPEVTQTPSHQVTQMGQEVILRCVPISNHLYFYWYRQILGQKVEFLVSFYNNEISEKSEIFDDQFSVERPDGSNFTLKIRSTKLEDSAMYFCASSVFASGRVDTQYFGPGTRLTVL.